A single T cell receptor (beta chain) is shown here with its context. Its specificity is not known. The data originate from a study of identical twins. A universal primer binding site was introduced by template switching. The final cDNA contained unique molecular identifiers. One entry per CDR3 protein, called by TCRdb with MiXCR from the 5' RACE reads. The sample records approximately 630,000 distinct CDR3 sequences, about 7.6% being singletons. Findings and caveats of the study: Potential partial confounding of zero-insertion analyses by invariant MAIT and iNKT cells was noted. Researchers reported weaker excess twin sharing in beta out-of-frame sequences. Cord blood's abundant beta clonotypes had fewer insertions, unlike memory repertoires.

This sample was also put to use in a study of yellow fever vaccine responses in identical twins.

The source is a woman between 18 and 29 years old in good health. The source material was PBMCs.

DNA of the CDR3: TGTGCCAGCAGCTTAACTCCAGCGGGAGGCATGAATACGCAGTATTTT. Its protein product is CASSLTPAGGMNTQYF. V is TRBV7-3 and J is TRBJ2-3; 9 nucleotides line up with TRBD2. Germline V gene data show CDR1 as SGHTA and CDR2 as FQGTGA. The CDR3 has 16 amino acids. Germline trimming cut 0 bases from V and 7 bases from J; bases unmatched to any gene: 8.